Listed here is a single T cell receptor beta chain. Its antigen remains unidentified. V lost 4 bases to trimming and J lost 5 bases; unmatched junction nucleotides: 12. Looked up from germline, CDR1 is MGHRA and CDR2 is YSYEKL. The CDR3 runs to 17 residues. The source of the sample is a study of human T cells and chemical hapten exposure. Study-level background: From small differences in pooled library volume came most of the variation in per-sample TCR yields. Study conclusions and caveats: TCRs at high frequency, those above 1 in 1000, did not change with DPC sensitization.

The library tagged each cDNA molecule with unique molecular identifiers. Original data processing: Ranging from roughly 20,000 to 750,000, TCR counts per sample had a median value of roughly 96,000. TCRdb re-called the reads through MiXCR, storing one row per CDR3 protein. TCRdb's processing, not the study's, gives the V and J calls here. This sample yields around 440 distinct CDR3 sequences, of which approximately 80% are seen a single time; 9% to 9.5% belongs to the top ten. Sequencing started from total RNA isolated from unfractionated whole blood. Sequencing used whole blood. This TCR was recovered from a human donor with alopecia, or a healthy volunteer (not recorded which). Some clones in this sample may be carry-over from other donors' samples. This table probably holds off-target reads from a library built for another chain. The chain combines TRBV4-1 with TRBJ2-5; 11 nucleotides align to TRBD2. Written as DNA, the CDR3 is TGCGCCAGCAGCCTGCTCCCGATAGCGGGAGGGCCGGAGACCCAGTACTTC. It translates to CASSLLPIAGGPETQYF.